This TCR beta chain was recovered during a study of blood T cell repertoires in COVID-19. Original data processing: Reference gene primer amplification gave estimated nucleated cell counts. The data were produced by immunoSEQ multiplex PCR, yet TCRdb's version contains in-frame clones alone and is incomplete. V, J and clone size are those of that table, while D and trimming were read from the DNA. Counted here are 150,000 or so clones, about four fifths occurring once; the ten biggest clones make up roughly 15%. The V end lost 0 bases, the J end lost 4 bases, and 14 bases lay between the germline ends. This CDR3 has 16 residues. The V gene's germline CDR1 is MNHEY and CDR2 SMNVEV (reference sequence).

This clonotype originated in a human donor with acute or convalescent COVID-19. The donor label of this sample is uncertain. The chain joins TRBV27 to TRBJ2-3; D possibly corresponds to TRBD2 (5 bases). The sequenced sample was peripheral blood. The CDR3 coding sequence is TGTGCCAGCAGTTTATCATCCGGGATTGTAGCAGATACGCAGTATTTT. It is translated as CASSLSSGIVADTQYF.